This TCR beta chain was obtained from a study of T cell responses to AZD1222 COVID-19 vaccine. As for this clone: Its antigen is unknown.

Per the germline V gene, CDR1 is KGHSH and CDR2 is LQKENI. The CDR3 has 17 residues. V was clipped by 2 bases and J by 2 bases; unmatched bases: 10. Findings and caveats of the study: Reports say nearly half of spike-specific TCRs go after unmutated variant regions. Donors were largely white British and mainly female; clonal diversity was possibly underestimated. The CD4 TCRs associated with vaccination extended across spike and predominated at 160-218 and 743-854.

Here immunoSEQ multiplex PCR was the method, and the copy in TCRdb shows in-frame clones only, minus some. Of about 150,000 clones listed, 92% are singletons. The chain uses TRBV18 and TRBJ2-3; 7 bases fit TRBD2. Here the sequenced sample was peripheral blood, taken 28 days after the second AZD1222 dose. This TCR was recovered from an adult who received the AZD1222 COVID-19 vaccine. CDR3 bases: TGTGCCAGCTCACCAAGGAGGGCGGGAGCGCTCACAGATACGCAGTATTTT. Protein: CASSPRRAGALTDTQYF.